This T cell receptor (beta chain) was obtained from a study of identifying expanded T cells in peripheral blood. Whole-study results and caveats: About 1.2 clones differed between technical replicates, versus around 15 and 18 over time.

This CDR3 has 14 amino acids. Germline values: CDR1 SGHTA, CDR2 FQGTGA. Trimming removed 5 bases from V and 6 bases from J; junction bases left unmatched: 6. For this clone: Its cognate antigen is unknown.

Libraries were prepared by immunoSEQ multiplex PCR; TCRdb keeps only in-frame clonotypes and omits some of them. The data show around 99,000 clones, with 88% seen just once and approximately 8% held by the top ten. Material: blood. The V and J genes are TRBV7-3 and TRBJ2-1; 8 bases agree with TRBD1. The sequence came from a person aged 18 to 75 in good health. The CDR3: CASSQGQGVNEQFF. The CDR3 region has the DNA TGTGCCAGCAGCCAAGGACAGGGCGTCAATGAGCAGTTCTTC.